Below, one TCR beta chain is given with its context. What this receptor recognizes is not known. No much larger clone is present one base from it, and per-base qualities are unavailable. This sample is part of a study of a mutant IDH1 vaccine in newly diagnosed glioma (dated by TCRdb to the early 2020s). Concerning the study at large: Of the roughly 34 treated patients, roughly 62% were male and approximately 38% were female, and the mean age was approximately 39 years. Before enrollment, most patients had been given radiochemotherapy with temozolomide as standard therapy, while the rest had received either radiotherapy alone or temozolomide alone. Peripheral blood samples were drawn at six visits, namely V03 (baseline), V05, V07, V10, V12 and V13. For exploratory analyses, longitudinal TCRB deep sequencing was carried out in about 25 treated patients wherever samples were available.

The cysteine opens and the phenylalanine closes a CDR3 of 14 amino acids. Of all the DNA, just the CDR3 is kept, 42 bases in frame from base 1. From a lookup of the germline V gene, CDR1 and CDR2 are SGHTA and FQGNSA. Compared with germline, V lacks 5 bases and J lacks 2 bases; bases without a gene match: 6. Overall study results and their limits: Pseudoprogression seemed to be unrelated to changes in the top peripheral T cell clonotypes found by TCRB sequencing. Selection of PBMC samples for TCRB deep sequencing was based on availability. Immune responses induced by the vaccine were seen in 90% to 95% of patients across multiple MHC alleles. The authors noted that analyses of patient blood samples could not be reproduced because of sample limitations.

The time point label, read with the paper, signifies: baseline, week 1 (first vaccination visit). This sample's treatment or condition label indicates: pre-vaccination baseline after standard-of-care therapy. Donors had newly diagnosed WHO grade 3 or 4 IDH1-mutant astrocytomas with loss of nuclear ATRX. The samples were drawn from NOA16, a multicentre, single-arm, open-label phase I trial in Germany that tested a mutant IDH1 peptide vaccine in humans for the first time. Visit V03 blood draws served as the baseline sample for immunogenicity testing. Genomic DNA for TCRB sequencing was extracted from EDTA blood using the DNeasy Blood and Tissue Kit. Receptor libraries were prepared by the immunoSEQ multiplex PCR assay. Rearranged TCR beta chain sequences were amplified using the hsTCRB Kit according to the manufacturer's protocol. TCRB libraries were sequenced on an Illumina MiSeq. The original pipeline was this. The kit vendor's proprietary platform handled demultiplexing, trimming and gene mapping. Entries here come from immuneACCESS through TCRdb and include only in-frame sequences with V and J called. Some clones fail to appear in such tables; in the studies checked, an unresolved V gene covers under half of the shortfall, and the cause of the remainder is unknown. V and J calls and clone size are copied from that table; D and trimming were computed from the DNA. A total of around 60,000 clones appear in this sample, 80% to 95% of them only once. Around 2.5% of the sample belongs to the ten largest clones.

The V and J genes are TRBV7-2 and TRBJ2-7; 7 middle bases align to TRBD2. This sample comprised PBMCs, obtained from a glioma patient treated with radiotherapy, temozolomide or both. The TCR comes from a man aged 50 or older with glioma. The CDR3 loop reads CASSPSGSTYEQYF. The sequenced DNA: TGTGCCAGCAGCCCTAGCGGATCTACCTACGAGCAGTACTTC.